This T cell receptor beta chain was identified in a study of CD8 T cells in Susac syndrome. Trimming removed 1 base from V and 2 bases from J, with 3 bases in between. CDR1 is MNHEY and CDR2 is SMNVEV in the germline V gene (reference sequence). The length of the CDR3 is 14 residues. In the multiple sclerosis control group, patients were treatment-naive and had stable or active relapsing-remitting disease. TEMRA cells underwent FACS enrichment and CD8+ and CD4+ T cells underwent negative isolation. The authors reverse transcribed roughly 0.5 to 1 ug RNA with random hexamers. TCRdb passed the immunoSEQ multiplex PCR reads through MiXCR, listing each CDR3 protein once. The data contain 150,000 or so distinct CDR3 sequences, roughly 95% of them singletons.

Input material: CD4+ T cells from PBMCs. The receptor was derived from a human donor with multiple sclerosis. The genes are TRBV27 and TRBJ2-6; D remains unclear. CDR3 sequence reads: CASSLYAGANVLTF. The CDR3 nucleotides read TGTGCCAGCAGTTTATATGCTGGGGCCAACGTCCTGACTTTC.